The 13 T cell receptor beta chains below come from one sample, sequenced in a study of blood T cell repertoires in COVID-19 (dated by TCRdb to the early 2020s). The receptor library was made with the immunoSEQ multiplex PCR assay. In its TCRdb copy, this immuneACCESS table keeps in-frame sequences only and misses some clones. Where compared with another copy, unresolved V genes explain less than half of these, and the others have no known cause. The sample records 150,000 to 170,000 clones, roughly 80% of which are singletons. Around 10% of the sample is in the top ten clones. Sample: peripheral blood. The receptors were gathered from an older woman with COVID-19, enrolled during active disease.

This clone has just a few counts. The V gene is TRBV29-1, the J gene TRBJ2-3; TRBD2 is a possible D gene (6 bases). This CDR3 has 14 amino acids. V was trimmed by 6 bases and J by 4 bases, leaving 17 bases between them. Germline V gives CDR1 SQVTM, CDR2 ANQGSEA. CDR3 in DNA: TGCAGCGTCTCGGACACTGGAGGGGCAGATACGCAGTATTTT. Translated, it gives CSVSDTGGADTQYF.

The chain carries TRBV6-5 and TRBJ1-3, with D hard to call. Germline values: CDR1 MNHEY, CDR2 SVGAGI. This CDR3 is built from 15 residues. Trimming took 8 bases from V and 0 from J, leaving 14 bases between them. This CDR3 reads CASCFAPSSGNTIYF. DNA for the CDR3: TGTGCCAGCTGCTTCGCCCCGAGCTCTGGAAACACCATATATTTT.

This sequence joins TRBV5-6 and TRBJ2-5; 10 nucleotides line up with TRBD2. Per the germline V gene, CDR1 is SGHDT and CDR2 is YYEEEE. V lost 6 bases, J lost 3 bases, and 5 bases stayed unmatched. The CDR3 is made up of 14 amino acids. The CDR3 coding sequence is TGTGCCAGCACCCCCCTAGCGGGGGAAGAGACCCAGTACTTC. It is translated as CASTPLAGEETQYF.

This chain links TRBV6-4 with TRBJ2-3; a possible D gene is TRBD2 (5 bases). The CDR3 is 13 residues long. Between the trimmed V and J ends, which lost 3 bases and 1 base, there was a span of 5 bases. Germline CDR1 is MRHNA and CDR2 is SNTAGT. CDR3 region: CASSERGTDTQYF. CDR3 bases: TGTGCCAGCAGTGAGAGGGGCACAGATACGCAGTATTTT.

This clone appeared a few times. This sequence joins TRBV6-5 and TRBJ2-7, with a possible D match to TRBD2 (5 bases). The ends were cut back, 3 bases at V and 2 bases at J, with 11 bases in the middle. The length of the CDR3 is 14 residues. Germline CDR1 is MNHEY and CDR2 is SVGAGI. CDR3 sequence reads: CASSYEGDAYEQYF. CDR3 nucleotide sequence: TGTGCCAGCAGTTATGAGGGTGACGCCTACGAGCAGTACTTC.

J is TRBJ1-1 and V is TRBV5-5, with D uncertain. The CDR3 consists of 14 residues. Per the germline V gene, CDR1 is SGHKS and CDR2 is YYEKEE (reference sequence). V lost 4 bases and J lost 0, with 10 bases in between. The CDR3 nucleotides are TGTGCCAGCAGCCCACAGAGAATGAACACTGAAGCTTTCTTT. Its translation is CASSPQRMNTEAFF.

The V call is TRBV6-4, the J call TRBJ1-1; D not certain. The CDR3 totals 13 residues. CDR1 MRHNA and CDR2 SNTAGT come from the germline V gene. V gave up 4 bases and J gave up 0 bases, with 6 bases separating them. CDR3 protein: CASSVSMNTEAFF. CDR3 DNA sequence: TGTGCCAGCAGTGTTTCTATGAACACTGAAGCTTTCTTT.

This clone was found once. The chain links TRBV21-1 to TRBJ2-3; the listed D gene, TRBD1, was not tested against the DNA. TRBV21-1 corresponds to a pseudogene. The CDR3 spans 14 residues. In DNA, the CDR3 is TGTGCCAGCAGCAACGGCAGGGCGGCAGATACGCAGTATTTT. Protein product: CASSNGRAADTQYF.

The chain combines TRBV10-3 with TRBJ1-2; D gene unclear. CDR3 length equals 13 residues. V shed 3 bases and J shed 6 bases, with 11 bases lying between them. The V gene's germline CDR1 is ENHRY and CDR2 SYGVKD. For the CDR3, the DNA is TGTGCCATCAGTGACCGGCATGGAGATGGCTACACCTTC. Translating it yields CAISDRHGDGYTF.

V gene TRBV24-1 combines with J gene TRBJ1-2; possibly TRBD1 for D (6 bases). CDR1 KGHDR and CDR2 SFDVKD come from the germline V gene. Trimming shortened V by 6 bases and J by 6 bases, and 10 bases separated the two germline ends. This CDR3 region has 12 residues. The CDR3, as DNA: TGTGCCACCAGTCGGACAGATAATGGCTACACCTTC. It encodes CATSRTDNGYTF.

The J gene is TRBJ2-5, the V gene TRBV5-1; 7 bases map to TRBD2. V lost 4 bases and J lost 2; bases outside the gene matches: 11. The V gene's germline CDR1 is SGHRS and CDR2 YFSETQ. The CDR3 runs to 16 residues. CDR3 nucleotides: TGCGCCAGCAGCCCGTTCCGCGGGGGAAAACAAGAGACCCAGTACTTC. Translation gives CASSPFRGGKQETQYF. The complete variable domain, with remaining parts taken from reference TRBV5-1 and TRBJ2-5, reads KAGVTQTPRYLIKTRGQQVTLSCSPISGHRSVSWYQQTPGQGLQFLFEYFSETQRNKGNFPGRFSGRQFSNSRSEMNVSTLELGDSALYLCASSPFRGGKQETQYFGPGTRLLVL.

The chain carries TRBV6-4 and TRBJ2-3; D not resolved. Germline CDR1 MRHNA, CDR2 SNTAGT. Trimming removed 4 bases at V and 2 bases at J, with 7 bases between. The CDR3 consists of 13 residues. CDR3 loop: CASSVRYTDTQYF. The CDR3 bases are TGTGCCAGCAGTGTGCGTTACACAGATACGCAGTATTTT.

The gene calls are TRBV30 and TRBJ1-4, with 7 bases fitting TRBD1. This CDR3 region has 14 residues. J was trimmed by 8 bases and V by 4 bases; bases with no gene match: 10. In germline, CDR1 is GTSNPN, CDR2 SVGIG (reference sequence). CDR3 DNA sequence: TGTGCCTGGAACCCACGACAGGGAGTAGAAAAACTGTTTTTT. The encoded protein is CAWNPRQGVEKLFF.